The entry that follows covers one T cell receptor (beta chain) sequence. This specimen comes from a study of STAT5B mutations in CD4+ large granular lymphocyte leukemia. Clones were sequenced by immunoSEQ multiplex PCR, and TCRdb holds only the in-frame ones, with some missing. The table has 23,000 or so clones, over 70% seen once. The V gene's germline CDR1 is SQVTM and CDR2 ANQGSEA. CDR3 length equals 11 residues. V dropped 6 bases and J dropped 4 bases, with 7 bases sitting between them. The sequenced sample was CD4+ T cells from blood buffy coats. J is TRBJ2-1 and V is TRBV29-1; D is perhaps TRBD1 (5 bases). The TCR was taken from a human donor in good health. The chain's CDR3 is CSVQGYNEQFF. The DNA for the CDR3 is TGCAGCGTGCAGGGATACAATGAGCAGTTCTTC.